This record covers a single T cell receptor beta chain. Its antigen remains undetermined. One base away there is no much larger clone; base qualities are not given. This sample is drawn from a study of OX40 agonist ivuxolimab in advanced cancers. A note on the overall study: Ivuxolimab was an agonistic, fully human IgG2 monoclonal antibody directed against OX40 (CD134), a costimulatory receptor. Intravenous ivuxolimab was administered to patients every 2 weeks at six dose levels: 0.01, 0.1, 0.3, 1.5, 3 and 10 mg/kg. Among the approximately 54 dose-escalation patients, about 20 had hepatocellular carcinoma, roughly 15 melanoma, 9 renal cell carcinoma and 9 head and neck cancer. The dose-escalation cohort was almost 85% male with a mean age of roughly 60 years, ranging from 23 to 79. Patients were allowed to have had prior anti-PD-1, anti-PD-L1 or anti-CTLA-4 therapy, and 30% to 40% of the dose-escalation patients had previously received checkpoint inhibitors. Three dose-escalation patients achieved partial responses, one with hepatocellular carcinoma and two with cutaneous melanoma. Peripheral TCRbeta sequencing was intended to test whether TCR sequence diversity was altered and clonal T-cell expansion was caused by ivuxolimab. The monotherapy dose-escalation portion (N of about 50 patients) of the phase I ivuxolimab trial is reported in the paper.

Patients with a history of autoimmune disease or receiving systemic immunosuppression were excluded from the trial. In every dose cohort, peripheral blood was drawn for TCR sequencing at baseline, cycle 4 day 1, and cycle 7 day 1. Samples were obtained from an open-label, multicenter, first-in-human phase I dose-escalation trial of ivuxolimab. Adults with locally advanced or metastatic melanoma, renal cell, hepatocellular, or head and neck squamous cell carcinoma were enrolled in the trial. Before TCR sequencing, CD4+ T cells and CD8+ T cells were sorted from peripheral blood as separate populations. For sequencing of the TCRbeta CDR3 region, genomic DNA was extracted from the sorted cells. The immunoSEQ Assay was used to sequence the TCRbeta CDR3 regions. TCRdb took this table from immuneACCESS and kept in-frame rearrangements with V and J called. Such tables lack part of the clones; where checked against another copy, unresolved V genes explain under half of the gap, and the rest is unexplained. In all, the sample holds 65,000 to 80,000 clones, and roughly nine tenths of those were seen once. Together, the top ten hold 13% of the sample.

A distance of 2 bases separates the germline ends of V and J, which lose 4 bases and 2 bases respectively. Inclusive of the bounding cysteine and phenylalanine, the CDR3 is 12 residues long. Left in the record is the CDR3 DNA by itself, 36 bases read in frame from the first base. The germline V gene specifies MNHNS as CDR1 and SASEGT as CDR2. Overall study outcomes, separate from this receptor: Clonal expansion of both CD4+ and CD8+ blood T cells was observed from baseline to week 6 at doses 0.1 to 3.0 mg/kg. In the 0.1-3.0 mg/kg groups, partial responders were among the patients with the lowest normalized peripheral clonal expansion, particularly in CD8+ T cells. After ivuxolimab, expanded clones were on average more numerous among CD8+ T cells than among CD4+ T cells. The antigen specificity of the clonally expanded peripheral T cells was not determined. Low levels of normalized T-cell clonal expansion were also seen in some patients who did not respond.

Sequencing was performed on CD4+ or CD8+ T cells sorted from blood, taken in a trial of the OX40 agonist ivuxolimab. The receptor's source is an adult with an advanced solid tumor such as melanoma, head and neck, liver or kidney cancer. The rearranged chain carries TRBV6-1 and TRBJ1-4, with the D gene call left open. The sequenced DNA: TGTGCCAGCAGTGTCACTAATGAAAAACTGTTTTTT. This codes for CASSVTNEKLFF.